The T cell receptor beta chain described here comes from a study of shared clonotypes between healthy human individuals. The study's findings and limits: A handful of donors held about 5% of naive CD4 clonotypes in common.

This CDR3 comprises 11 residues. Germline CDR1 and CDR2: SQVTM and ANQGSEA. Unmatched junction bases numbered 2, after V lost 5 bases and J lost 4 bases. Produced via immunoSEQ multiplex PCR; TCRdb's table is partial and in-frame only. The sample has 600,000 to 750,000 clones; approximately 79% are singletons. Worth noting for this clone: Its antigen is unknown.

The TCR originated in a woman in her 30s in good health. The rearrangement uses TRBV29-1 and TRBJ2-7, with TRBD1 matching over 7 bases. Sequenced input: memory CD4+ T cells sorted from blood. Subset of the sample: CD45RA-negative fraction. The CDR3 DNA is TGCAGCGTTTCGACAGGGTACGAGCAGTACTTC. It encodes CSVSTGYEQYF.